This TCR beta chain was obtained from a study of T cells expressing NK-cell markers. For the study at large: All TCR beta repertoires analysed originated from sorted CD3+CD56+NKG2C+, CD3+CD56+NKG2C- and CD3+CD56-NKG2C+ T cells. The study, taken as a whole, reports: Researchers report these clonotypes also headed the CD3+CD56-NKG2C+ fraction in several donors.

TCRdb processed the 5' RACE reads again and assigns one entry to each CDR3 protein, with no DNA. This sample's table reports around 180,000 distinct CDR3 sequences. As regards this clonotype: The target antigen is unknown.

The sequence derives from a man aged 18-70 years in good health. The source material was blood T cells: a sorted CD56 or NKG2C T cell subset, CD4+ or CD8+ T cells, or bulk PBMC T cells (not recorded which).

The CDR3 spells CASSVGLAGAETQYF. The gene calls are TRBV5-1 and TRBJ2-5; TCRdb names TRBD2, which stays unverified in the absence of DNA. Germline CDR1 SGHRS, CDR2 YFSETQ. CDR3 length: 15 residues.